This TCR beta chain was sequenced during a study of blood T cell repertoires in COVID-19. Overall study context: PBMCs, B-cell-depleted T cells, or T cells were the source of the cDNA or gDNA that made up the material.

Germline V gene data show CDR1 as SGHKS and CDR2 as YYEKEE (reference sequence). The CDR3 runs 18 residues. Trimming cost V 1 base and J 0 bases; bases outside gene matches: 7. Per the original methods: Estimation of nucleated cell counts relied on the amplification of reference gene primers. Measured with immunoSEQ multiplex PCR; TCRdb has only the in-frame clones, and not every one. V and J calls and clone size come straight from that table; D and trimming were deduced from the DNA. Of 88,000 or so clones listed, roughly 89% were seen once; the top ten hold roughly 2%. Sequencing was carried out using peripheral blood. The chain links TRBV5-5 to TRBJ1-4, with 9 bases matching TRBD1. The sequence derives from a man between 50 and 59 years old with acute or convalescent COVID-19. CDR3 region: CASSLRDRARATNEKLFF. In DNA, the CDR3 is TGTGCCAGCAGCTTGCGGGACAGGGCCCGTGCAACTAATGAAAAACTGTTTTTT.